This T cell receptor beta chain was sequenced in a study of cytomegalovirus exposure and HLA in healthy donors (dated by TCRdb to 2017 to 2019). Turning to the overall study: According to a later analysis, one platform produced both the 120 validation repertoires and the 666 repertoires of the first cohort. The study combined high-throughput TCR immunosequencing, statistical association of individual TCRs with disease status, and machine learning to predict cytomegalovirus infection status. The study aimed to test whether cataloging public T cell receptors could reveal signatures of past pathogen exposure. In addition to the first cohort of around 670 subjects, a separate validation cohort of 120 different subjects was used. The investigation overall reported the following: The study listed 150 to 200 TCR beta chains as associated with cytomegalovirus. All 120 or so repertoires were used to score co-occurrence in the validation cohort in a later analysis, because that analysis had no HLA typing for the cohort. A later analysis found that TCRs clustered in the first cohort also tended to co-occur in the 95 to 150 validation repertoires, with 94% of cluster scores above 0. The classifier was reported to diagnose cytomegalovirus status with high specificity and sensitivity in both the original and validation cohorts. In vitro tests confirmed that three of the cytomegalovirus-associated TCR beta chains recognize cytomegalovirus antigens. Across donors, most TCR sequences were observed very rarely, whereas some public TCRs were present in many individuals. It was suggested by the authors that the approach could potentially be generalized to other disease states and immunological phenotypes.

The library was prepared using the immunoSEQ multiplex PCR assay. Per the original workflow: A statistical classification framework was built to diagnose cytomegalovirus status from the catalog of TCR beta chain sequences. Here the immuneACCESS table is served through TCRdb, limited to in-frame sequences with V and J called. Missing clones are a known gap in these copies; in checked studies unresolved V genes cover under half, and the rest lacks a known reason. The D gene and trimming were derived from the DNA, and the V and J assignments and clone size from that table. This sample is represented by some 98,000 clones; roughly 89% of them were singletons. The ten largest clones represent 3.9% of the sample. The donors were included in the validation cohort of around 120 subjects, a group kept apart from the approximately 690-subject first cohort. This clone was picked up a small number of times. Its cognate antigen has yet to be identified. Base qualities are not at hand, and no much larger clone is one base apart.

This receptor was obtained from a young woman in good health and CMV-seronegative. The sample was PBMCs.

Here the CDR3 is given as CASSLDPARSGYRETQYF. Read as DNA, the sequence is TGTGCCAGCAGCTTGGATCCGGCGAGATCAGGTTACAGAGAGACCCAGTACTTC. The V and J genes are TRBV5-6 and TRBJ2-5; the D gene assignment is ambiguous. The germline V gene gives CDR1 as SGHDT and CDR2 as YYEEEE. The CDR3 sequence holds 18 residues, the cysteine and phenylalanine included. The only DNA kept is the CDR3, 54 bases in frame from the first base. V is reduced by 0 bases and J by 4 bases, leaving a spacing of 22 bases between them.